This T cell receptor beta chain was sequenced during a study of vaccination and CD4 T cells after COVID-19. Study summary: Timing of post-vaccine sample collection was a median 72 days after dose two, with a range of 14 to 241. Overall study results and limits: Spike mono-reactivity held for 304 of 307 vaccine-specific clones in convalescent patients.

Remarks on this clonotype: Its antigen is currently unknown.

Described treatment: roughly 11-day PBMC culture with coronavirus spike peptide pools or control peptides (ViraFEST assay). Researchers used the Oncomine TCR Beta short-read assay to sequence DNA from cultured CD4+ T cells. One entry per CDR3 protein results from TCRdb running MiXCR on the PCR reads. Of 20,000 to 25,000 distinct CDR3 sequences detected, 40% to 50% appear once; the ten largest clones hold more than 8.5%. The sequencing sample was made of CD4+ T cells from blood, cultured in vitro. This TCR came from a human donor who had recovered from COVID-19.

CDR3 bases: TGTGCCAGCAGTTACGGCGAGACAGCGATTGAAAAACTGTTTTTT. This codes for CASSYGETAIEKLFF. The chain is built from TRBV6-5 and TRBJ1-4, with D possibly being TRBD1 (5 bases). This CDR3 comprises 15 residues. The germline V and J ends were trimmed by 2 bases and 7 bases, with 14 bases remaining between them. CDR1 MNHEY and CDR2 SVGAGI come from the germline V gene.